Shown below are 3 T cell receptor beta chains from a single sample sequenced in a study of blood T cells in healthy people across ages. The use of a sample-barcoded 5' primer and a J-beta primer mix characterized a second PCR of about 7 to 12 cycles. TCRdb redid the calling of the 5' RACE reads with MiXCR, one entry per CDR3 protein. The sample lists hundreds of thousands of distinct CDR3 sequences, 20% to 25% seen once, with more than 3% in the top ten. Source material: blood. The receptors originated from a man between 65 and 85 years old in good health.

This clonotype appeared many times. The rearrangement uses TRBV12-3 or TRBV12-4 and TRBJ2-1; 11 positions agree with TRBD2. The CDR3 is 14 residues long. V shed 8 bases, J shed 8 bases, and the junction held 8 bases outside the gene matches. The CDR3: CASSPLAGGDEQFF. The CDR3 DNA follows: TGTGCCAGCTCACCTCTAGCGGGAGGTGATGAGCAGTTCTTC.

The rearrangement uses TRBV5-1 and TRBJ2-2; tentative D call: TRBD1 (5 bases). Germline CDR1 and CDR2: SGHRS and YFSETQ. V was shortened by 8 bases and J by 1 base, with 6 bases between the two germline ends. The CDR3 runs to 12 residues. This CDR3 reads CASGQNTGELFF. The CDR3 coding sequence is TGCGCCAGTGGACAGAACACCGGGGAGCTGTTTTTT.

This rearrangement joins TRBV5-5 to TRBJ2-3; TRBD2 matches 10 bases. Germline CDR1 reads SGHKS; CDR2 reads YYEKEE (reference sequence). J was trimmed by 5 bases and V by 1 base; bases with no gene match: 4. The CDR3 runs to 15 residues. The CDR3 nucleotides read TGTGCCAGCAGCTTGCCTAGCGGGAGCGTAGATACGCAGTATTTT. It translates to CASSLPSGSVDTQYF.